These 23 T cell receptor beta chains were all obtained from the same sample, sequenced in a study of beta chain features in type 1 diabetes. Study conclusions and caveats: Researchers report that Type 1 diabetes patients had moderately but significantly shorter TCRB CDR3s across all four CD4+ subsets.

These receptors are not linked to any known antigen. Every bit of the isolated RNA underwent reverse transcription, so sequencing read expressed TCRB transcripts. Clones were read by immunoSEQ multiplex PCR, and TCRdb kept only the in-frame ones, dropping some. The table lists hundreds of thousands of clones, over 12% of them singletons. Source material: naive CD4+ T cells from blood. The receptors come from a man aged 18 to 30 with type 1 diabetes.

This clone was observed a few times. The V gene is TRBV18, the J gene TRBJ2-5; D not certain. V lost 6 bases to trimming and J lost 4 bases, with 9 bases between them. CDR3 length: 12 residues. Germline assignment: CDR1 KGHSH and CDR2 LQKENI. This CDR3 reads CASSGVGETQYF. The CDR3 coding sequence is TGTGCCAGCTCTGGAGTGGGAGAGACCCAGTACTTC.

The rearrangement links TRBV2 to TRBJ2-7; D remains ambiguous. The CDR3 is made up of 11 amino acids. Germline V gives CDR1 SNHLY, CDR2 FYNNEI. V lost 4 bases to trimming and J lost 5 bases, with 6 bases between them. The CDR3 loop reads CASSATDEQYF. DNA for the CDR3: TGTGCCAGCAGTGCGACCGACGAGCAGTACTTC.

This clone came up a few times. The V call is TRBV5-1, the J call TRBJ2-5; no definite D call. Per germline, CDR1 SGHRS and CDR2 YFSETQ. V shed 0 bases and J shed 0 bases, with 9 bases lying between them. The CDR3 is made up of 15 amino acids. In nucleotides, the CDR3 is TGCGCCAGCAGCTTGGTCAGTGCGTACCAAGAGACCCAGTACTTC. This sequence encodes CASSLVSAYQETQYF.

J is TRBJ2-1 and V is TRBV4-2, with 14 bases that match TRBD2. CDR1 is LGHNA and CDR2 is YNFKEQ in the germline V gene. V trimming: 5 bases; J trimming: 10 bases; junction bases outside the gene matches: 10. The CDR3 covers 16 residues. Here the CDR3 reads CASSKRLAGGPEEQFF. In nucleotides, the CDR3 is TGTGCCAGCAGCAAACGACTAGCGGGAGGGCCGGAGGAGCAGTTCTTC.

This clone has more than one count but fewer than ten. The CDR3 spells CASSPRGIGNEKLFF. CDR3 DNA: TGTGCCAGCAGCCCGAGGGGGATCGGTAATGAAAAACTGTTTTTT. J is TRBJ1-4 and V is TRBV7-9; D might be TRBD1 (6 bases). The CDR3 is 15 amino acids. CDR1 SEHNR and CDR2 FQNEAQ come from the germline V gene (reference sequence). The V end lost 5 bases, the J end lost 4 bases, and 14 bases lay between the germline ends.

This clone has a handful of counts. The chain carries TRBV7-2 and TRBJ1-1; 10 positions agree with TRBD1. The ends lost 6 bases at V and 3 bases at J; junction bases unmatched: 10. CDR1 and CDR2 (germline): SGHTA, FQGNSA. The CDR3 is 16 amino acids. The CDR3 region has the DNA TGTGCCAGCAGGATGGGACAGGGGACATGGGACACTGAAGCTTTCTTT. Translated: CASRMGQGTWDTEAFF.

This rearrangement joins TRBV4-3 to TRBJ1-2; 7 nucleotides agree with TRBD1. Germline CDR1 is LGHNA and CDR2 is YSLEER. V lost 0 bases to trimming and J lost 4 bases; unmatched junction nucleotides: 5. The CDR3 spans 15 residues. CDR3 protein: CASSQDPQGGYGYTF. In DNA form, the CDR3 reads TGCGCCAGCAGCCAAGATCCGCAGGGGGGCTATGGCTACACCTTC.

This clone was observed a few times. The V and J genes are TRBV10-3 and TRBJ2-1, with 9 bases fitting TRBD2. The CDR3 sequence is 14 residues long. Germline CDR1 ENHRY, CDR2 SYGVKD. Germline trimming cut 2 bases from V and 9 bases from J; bases unmatched to any gene: 5. The CDR3 bases are TGTGCCATCAGTGAGGTAGCGGGGGCCTCTGAGCAGTTCTTC. Its translation is CAISEVAGASEQFF.

This rearrangement joins TRBV7-2 to TRBJ2-3; no clear D. V was clipped by 2 bases and J by 2 bases, with 14 bases between them. Germline V lookup: CDR1 SGHTA, CDR2 FQGNSA. The CDR3 length is 16 residues. The CDR3 here is CASSLLGVAFTDTQYF. The CDR3 DNA sequence: TGTGCCAGCAGCTTACTAGGAGTAGCCTTCACAGATACGCAGTATTTT.

This clone was picked up a small number of times. The V and J genes are TRBV7-2 and TRBJ1-1; D uncertain. The CDR3 length is 13 residues. V was trimmed by 1 base and J by 7 bases, leaving 10 bases between them. Germline loops: CDR1 SGHTA, CDR2 FQGNSA. The CDR3 sequence is CASSLVSASEAFF. The DNA of the CDR3 is TGTGCCAGCAGCTTAGTGTCGGCTAGTGAAGCTTTCTTT.

The J gene is TRBJ2-5, the V gene TRBV4-2, with TRBD2 matching 7 bases. The germline gives CDR1 LGHNA, CDR2 YNFKEQ. CDR3 size: 16 residues. Unmatched junction bases numbered 9, after V lost 0 bases and J lost 5 bases. This chain's CDR3 is CASSQDVAGWSETQYF. The CDR3 DNA reads TGTGCCAGCAGCCAAGACGTAGCGGGTTGGTCGGAGACCCAGTACTTC.

The genes are TRBV7-2 and TRBJ2-3; TRBD2 matches 9 bases. Germline loops: CDR1 SGHTA, CDR2 FQGNSA. CDR3 size: 15 residues. Losses at the gene ends were 1 base for V and 3 bases for J; bases not matched to a gene: 2. CDR3 sequence: CASSLGLAETDTQYF. CDR3 DNA sequence: TGTGCCAGCAGCTTAGGACTAGCGGAAACAGATACGCAGTATTTT.

This clone has just a few counts. The gene calls are TRBV5-6 and TRBJ2-4, with unresolved D. The length of the CDR3 is 15 residues. V dropped 6 bases and J dropped 0 bases, with 13 bases sitting between them. The germline gives CDR1 SGHDT, CDR2 YYEEEE. As DNA, the CDR3 is TGTGCCAGCACCATGTCTAGGATAGCCAAAAACATTCAGTACTTC. Amino acid sequence: CASTMSRIAKNIQYF. The variable domain in full, with the rest retrieved from reference TRBV5-6 and TRBJ2-4, is DAGVTQSPTHLIKTRGQQVTLRCSPKSGHDTVSWYQQALGQGPQFIFQYYEEEERQRGNFPDRFSGHQFPNYSSELNVNALLLGDSALYLCASTMSRIAKNIQYFGAGTRLSVL.

This clone was counted a few times. This sequence joins TRBV4-1 and TRBJ2-1; tentative D call: TRBD2 (5 bases). V gave up 0 bases and J gave up 0 bases, with 15 bases separating them. The germline CDR1 and CDR2 sequences are MGHRA and YSYEKL. This CDR3 spans 18 amino acids. The CDR3 sequence is CASSQDSSAPSSYNEQFF. CDR3 bases: TGCGCCAGCAGCCAAGATAGTAGCGCACCGAGCTCCTACAATGAGCAGTTCTTC.

J is TRBJ1-4 and V is TRBV30; TRBD1 is a possible D gene (6 bases). V shed 6 bases and J shed 0 bases, with 11 bases lying between them. The CDR3 runs to 14 residues. CDR1 is GTSNPN and CDR2 is SVGIG in the germline V gene (reference sequence). CDR3 coding DNA: TGTGCCTGTAGGGGACAACCAACTAATGAAAAACTGTTTTTT. It is translated as CACRGQPTNEKLFF. Looking up the rest from reference TRBV30 and TRBJ1-4 gives the full variable domain: SQTIHQWPATLVQPVGSPLSLECTVEGTSNPNLYWYRQAAGRGLQLLFYSVGIGQISSEVPQNLSASRPQDRQFILSSKKLLLSDSGFYLCACRGQPTNEKLFFGSGTQLSVL.

Only a few counts were recorded for this clone. The V and J genes are TRBV18 and TRBJ2-1; 11 bases are shared with TRBD2. The CDR3 consists of 15 residues. The trim removed 1 base at V and 5 bases at J, leaving 1 base unmatched. Germline V lookup: CDR1 KGHSH, CDR2 LQKENI. The CDR3 bases are TGTGCCAGCTCACCACGACTAGCGGGGCACAATGAGCAGTTCTTC. The encoded protein is CASSPRLAGHNEQFF.

This clone appeared a few times. The rearrangement links TRBV11-3 to TRBJ2-2; no definite D call. With 5 bases removed from V and 5 bases from J, the gap between germline ends came to 9 bases. Germline V gene data show CDR1 as SGHNT and CDR2 as YENEEA. The CDR3 runs to 13 residues. CDR3 loop: CASSLTNTGELFF. The CDR3 DNA is TGTGCCAGCAGCCTTACCAATACCGGGGAGCTGTTTTTT.

This clone came up a few times. The rearrangement links TRBV7-9 to TRBJ2-7; 9 positions agree with TRBD1. Germline V gene lookup returns CDR1 SEHNR and CDR2 FQNEAQ (reference sequence). The CDR3 totals 13 residues. Germline trimming cut 6 bases from V and 4 bases from J; bases unmatched to any gene: 4. CDR3 coding DNA: TGTGCCAGCAGGGGGGACAGGGAGTACGAGCAGTACTTC. This sequence encodes CASRGDREYEQYF.

Only a few counts were recorded for this clone. CDR3 bases: TGTGCCAGCAGCTTGGAGGGTGGGGGCACAGATACGCAGTATTTT. Protein product: CASSLEGGGTDTQYF. V gene TRBV5-4 combines with J gene TRBJ2-3; no definite D call. Germline V gives CDR1 SGHNT, CDR2 YYREEE (reference sequence). There are 15 residues in the CDR3. V was shortened by 0 bases and J by 1 base, with 9 bases between the two germline ends.

This clone was observed a few times. The V call is TRBV18, the J call TRBJ2-5; the D gene could be TRBD1 or TRBD2 (5 bases each). From germline, CDR1 is KGHSH and CDR2 LQKENI. Between the trimmed V and J ends, which lost 3 bases and 3 bases, there was a span of 14 bases. This CDR3 is built from 15 residues. The CDR3 reads CASSPNSGTEETQYF. In DNA form, the CDR3 reads TGTGCCAGCTCACCTAATTCCGGGACGGAAGAGACCCAGTACTTC. The complete variable domain, with remaining parts taken from reference TRBV18 and TRBJ2-5, reads NAGVMQNPRHLVRRRGQEARLRCSPMKGHSHVYWYRQLPEEGLKFMVYLQKENIIDESGMPKERFSAEFPKEGPSILRIQQVVRGDSAAYFCASSPNSGTEETQYFGPGTRLLVL.

This clone has at least ten counts. V is TRBV4-1 and J is TRBJ2-4; D unresolved. Trimming stripped 4 bases from V and 6 bases from J, with 7 bases between. The CDR3 totals 12 residues. Germline values: CDR1 MGHRA, CDR2 YSYEKL. CDR3 sequence: CASSPSVNIQYF. The CDR3 DNA reads TGCGCCAGCAGCCCAAGCGTAAACATTCAGTACTTC.

This CDR3 reads CAWSSTEAFF. CDR3 nucleotide sequence: TGTGCCTGGAGTTCGACTGAAGCTTTCTTT. The chain couples TRBV30 to TRBJ1-1; D gene ambiguous. Trimming cost V 2 bases and J 5 bases, with 3 bases left between them. The CDR3 runs 10 residues. Germline loops: CDR1 GTSNPN, CDR2 SVGIG (reference sequence).

This clone was seen a few times. The V and J genes are TRBV18 and TRBJ2-7; TRBD1 aligns across 9 bases. Per germline, CDR1 KGHSH and CDR2 LQKENI. V was clipped by 3 bases and J by 3 bases; unmatched bases: 6. The CDR3 covers 15 residues. CDR3 bases: TGTGCCAGCTCACCCTCGGGGACAGGGCGCTACGAGCAGTACTTC. Amino acid sequence: CASSPSGTGRYEQYF. Full variable domain (outside the CDR3, taken from reference TRBV18 and TRBJ2-7): NAGVMQNPRHLVRRRGQEARLRCSPMKGHSHVYWYRQLPEEGLKFMVYLQKENIIDESGMPKERFSAEFPKEGPSILRIQQVVRGDSAAYFCASSPSGTGRYEQYFGPGTRLTVT.